This T cell receptor beta chain derives from a study of blood T cell repertoires in COVID-19. Enrollment of patients from Seattle took place during active infection, with longitudinal follow-up. V was shortened by 7 bases and J by 1 base, with 11 bases between the two germline ends. The CDR3 has 12 amino acids. CDR1 and CDR2 from the germline V gene are SQVTM and ANQGSEA. In the original workflow: Reference gene primer amplification yielded estimated nucleated cell counts. Some clones are missing from TCRdb's copy, which holds only in-frame ones; the method was immunoSEQ multiplex PCR. The DNA gave D and trimming, while V, J and clone size come from that table. The sample lists around 310,000 clones; 90% were seen once.

The sequencing input was peripheral blood. This sequence originates from a woman aged 40 to 50 with COVID-19, enrolled during active disease. The genes are TRBV29-1 and TRBJ2-7; D not certain. The CDR3 coding sequence is TGCAGCGGAGGAGCGACTTCCTACGAGCAGTACTTC. It specifies CSGGATSYEQYF.